The rows below give T cell receptor beta chains drawn from one sample of a study of T cell responses to AZD1222 COVID-19 vaccine. Using immunoSEQ multiplex PCR, the repertoire was profiled, and TCRdb retains in-frame clones only, with some absent. The table records roughly 110,000 clones, 87% of them present only once. The starting material was peripheral blood, obtained on day 0 of AZD1222 vaccination. Receptors originate from an adult in good health. Each CDR3 is given with its conserved first and last residue. D genes are given only for firm matches. Size is stated for part of the rows, as once, few or many counts, or as a class when the clone is expanded.

CASSLVATGDTEAFF | TGTGCCAGCAGCTTAGTTGCGACAGGGGACACTGAAGCTTTCTTT | TRBV7-9 | TRBD1 | TRBJ1-1 | 15 | NA
CASSPGGLGANVLTF | TGTGCCAGCAGTCCCGGGGGTCTGGGGGCCAACGTCCTGACTTTC | TRBV6-2/TRBV6-3 | NA | TRBJ2-6 | 15 | NA
CASSFRRGSGANVLTF | TGTGCCAGCAGTTTTCGGCGGGGCTCTGGGGCCAACGTCCTGACTTTC | TRBV28 | NA | TRBJ2-6 | 16 | NA
CASSQETSGRTQYF | TGTGCCAGCAGCCAAGAGACTAGCGGGAGAACGCAGTATTTT | TRBV3-1/TRBV3-2 | TRBD2 | TRBJ2-3 | 14 | NA
CASSLAGGYTDTQYF | TGTGCCAGCAGCTTAGCGGGGGGGTACACAGATACGCAGTATTTT | TRBV7-3 | TRBD2 | TRBJ2-3 | 15 | NA
CASSERSGGANEQFF | TGTGCCAGCAGTGAGCGTAGCGGGGGGGCCAATGAGCAGTTCTTC | TRBV6-4 | TRBD2 | TRBJ2-1 | 15 | few
CASSYAGAREKLFF | TGTGCCAGCAGTTACGCCGGGGCGCGGGAAAAACTGTTTTTT | TRBV6-5 | NA | TRBJ1-4 | 14 | NA
CASRWRGPTDTQYF | TGTGCCAGTCGGTGGCGGGGGCCCACAGATACGCAGTATTTT | TRBV14 | NA | TRBJ2-3 | 14 | once
CASLRGSSTEAFF | TGTGCCAGCTTAAGGGGATCGAGCACTGAAGCTTTCTTT | TRBV16 | NA | TRBJ1-1 | 13 | NA
CASSSPDGPNYGYTF | TGTGCCAGCAGCAGTCCGGACGGACCTAACTATGGCTACACCTTC | TRBV21-1 | NA | TRBJ1-2 | 15 | NA
CASSLDAGRKAAFF | TGTGCCAGCAGCTTAGACGCGGGCCGGAAGGCGGCTTTCTTT | TRBV7-2 | NA | TRBJ1-1 | 14 | once
CASSLLAGVSAYEQYF | TGTGCCAGCAGTCTACTAGCGGGAGTTAGCGCCTACGAGCAGTACTTC | TRBV3-1/TRBV3-2 | TRBD2 | TRBJ2-7 | 16 | once
CASSAPGGSPYEQYF | TGTGCCAGCAGCGCCCCCGGGGGATCCCCCTACGAGCAGTACTTC | TRBV9 | NA | TRBJ2-7 | 15 | NA
CASSLGLAGSRTDTQYF | TGTGCCAGCAGCTTGGGGCTCGCCGGGAGCAGGACAGATACGCAGTATTTT | TRBV5-6 | NA | TRBJ2-3 | 17 | NA
CASSPRTSSLSYNEQFF | TGTGCCAGCAGCCCCAGGACTAGCTCACTCTCCTACAATGAGCAGTTCTTC | TRBV14 | TRBD2 | TRBJ2-1 | 17 | NA
CASSPTALAGGGTGELFF | TGTGCCAGCAGCCCCACCGCACTAGCGGGGGGAGGCACCGGGGAGCTGTTTTTT | TRBV7-3 | TRBD2 | TRBJ2-2 | 18 | NA
CASSDRGRAEDIQYF | TGTGCCAGCAGTGACCGCGGGAGGGCCGAGGACATTCAGTACTTC | TRBV6-4 | TRBD2 | TRBJ2-4 | 15 | NA
CASNRLGAANTEAFF | TGTGCCAGTAATAGGCTTGGGGCAGCGAACACTGAAGCTTTCTTT | TRBV19 | NA | TRBJ1-1 | 15 | NA
CASSPGTSEGKTQYF | TGTGCCAGCAGTCCGGGGACTAGCGAGGGAAAGACCCAGTACTTC | TRBV28 | TRBD2 | TRBJ2-5 | 15 | NA